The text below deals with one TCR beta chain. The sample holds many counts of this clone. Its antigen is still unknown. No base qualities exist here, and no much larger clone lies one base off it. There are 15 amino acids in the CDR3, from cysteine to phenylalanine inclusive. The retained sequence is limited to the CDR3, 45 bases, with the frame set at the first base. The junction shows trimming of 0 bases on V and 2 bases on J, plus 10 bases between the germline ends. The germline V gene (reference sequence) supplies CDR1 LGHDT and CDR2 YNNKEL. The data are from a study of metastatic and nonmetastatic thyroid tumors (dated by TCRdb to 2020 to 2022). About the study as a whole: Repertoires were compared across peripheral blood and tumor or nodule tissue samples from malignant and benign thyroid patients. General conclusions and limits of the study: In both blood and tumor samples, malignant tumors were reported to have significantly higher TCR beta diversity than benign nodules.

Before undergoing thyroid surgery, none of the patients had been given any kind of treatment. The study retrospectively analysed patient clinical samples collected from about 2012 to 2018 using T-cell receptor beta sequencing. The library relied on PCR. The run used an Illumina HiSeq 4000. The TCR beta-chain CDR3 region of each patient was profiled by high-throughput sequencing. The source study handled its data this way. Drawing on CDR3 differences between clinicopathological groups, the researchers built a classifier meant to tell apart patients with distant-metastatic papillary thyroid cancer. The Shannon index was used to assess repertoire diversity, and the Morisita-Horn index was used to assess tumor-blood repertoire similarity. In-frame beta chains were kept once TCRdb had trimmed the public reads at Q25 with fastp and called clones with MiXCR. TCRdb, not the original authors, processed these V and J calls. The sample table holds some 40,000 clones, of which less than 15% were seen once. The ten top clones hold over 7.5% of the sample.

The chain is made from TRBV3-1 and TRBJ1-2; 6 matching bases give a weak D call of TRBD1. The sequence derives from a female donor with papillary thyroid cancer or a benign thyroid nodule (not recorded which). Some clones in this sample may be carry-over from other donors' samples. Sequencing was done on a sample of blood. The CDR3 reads CASSQDGGGNYGYTF. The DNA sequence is TGTGCCAGCAGCCAAGATGGGGGGGGCAACTATGGCTACACCTTC. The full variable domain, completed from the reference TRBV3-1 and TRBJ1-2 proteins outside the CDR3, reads DTAVSQTPKYLVTQMGNDKSIKCEQNLGHDTMYWYKQDSKKFLKIMFSYNNKELIINETVPNRFSPKSPDKAHLNLHINSLELGDSAVYFCASSQDGGGNYGYTFGSGTRLTVV.